These 13 T cell receptor beta chains came from one sample sequenced in a study of OX40 agonist ivuxolimab in advanced cancers. The method was immunoSEQ multiplex PCR; TCRdb's version includes in-frame clones alone and lacks a portion of them. The sample has almost 45,000 clones, nearly 90% seen once; the top ten hold about 17%. The sample consisted of CD4+ or CD8+ T cells sorted from blood, taken in a trial of the OX40 agonist ivuxolimab. The receptors were gathered from an adult with an advanced solid tumor such as melanoma, head and neck, liver or kidney cancer.

The chain has TRBV9 and TRBJ2-6; D is uncertain. The germline V gene encodes CDR1 SGDLS and CDR2 YYNGEE. CDR3 length: 15 amino acids. V lost 0 bases and J lost 1, with 5 bases in between. CDR3 protein: CASSVGSSGANVLTF. The DNA for the CDR3 is TGTGCCAGCAGCGTAGGCAGTTCTGGGGCCAACGTCCTGACTTTC.

This clone was picked up a small number of times. CDR3 residues: CASSLARYTEAFF. Written as DNA, the CDR3 is TGTGCCAGCAGTTTAGCGCGGTACACTGAAGCTTTCTTT. J is TRBJ1-1 and V is TRBV27; D is ambiguous. The ends were cut back, 2 bases at V and 3 bases at J, with 7 bases in the middle. CDR1 and CDR2 (germline): MNHEY, SMNVEV (reference sequence). The CDR3 is made up of 13 amino acids.

The J gene is TRBJ1-2, the V gene TRBV6-9; perhaps TRBD1 as D (5 bases). The CDR3 runs 15 residues. Trimming shortened V by 6 bases and J by 4 bases, and 18 bases separated the two germline ends. Germline V gene lookup returns CDR1 MNHGY and CDR2 SVAAGI. CDR3 in amino acids: CASSPKTGAAYGYTF. In DNA, the CDR3 is TGTGCCAGCAGCCCAAAAACCGGGGCCGCCTATGGCTACACCTTC.

The chain joins TRBV4-3 to TRBJ1-4; weak D call: TRBD1 (5 bases). CDR1 LGHNA and CDR2 YSLEER come from the germline V gene. V gave up 1 base and J gave up 5 bases, with 8 bases separating them. CDR3 length equals 14 residues. The CDR3 reads CASSQGGVNEKLFF. Written as DNA, the CDR3 is TGCGCCAGCAGCCAAGGGGGGGTAAATGAAAAACTGTTTTTT.

The rearrangement links TRBV9 to TRBJ2-3; D is undetermined. The CDR3 runs to 17 residues. Per germline, CDR1 SGDLS and CDR2 YYNGEE. The V end lost 0 bases, the J end lost 5 bases, and 19 bases lay between the germline ends. The CDR3 sequence: CASSVDPARIQVDTQYF. CDR3 DNA: TGTGCCAGCAGCGTAGATCCAGCGCGGATTCAGGTAGATACGCAGTATTTT.

The V call is TRBV10-3, the J call TRBJ2-3; D gene uncertain. V lost 3 bases, J lost 3 bases, and 7 bases lay in between. Per the germline V gene, CDR1 is ENHRY and CDR2 is SYGVKD. CDR3 length equals 13 residues. The CDR3 region has the DNA TGTGCCATCAGTGATTCCTCGACAGATACGCAGTATTTT. Protein sequence: CAISDSSTDTQYF.

This chain links TRBV7-9 with TRBJ2-5; D is unclear. The CDR3 covers 14 residues. With 2 bases removed from V and 5 bases from J, the gap between germline ends came to 12 bases. CDR1 and CDR2 (germline): SEHNR, FQNEAQ (reference sequence). The CDR3 region is CASSLLANMETQYF. As DNA, the CDR3 is TGTGCCAGCAGCTTACTTGCGAATATGGAGACCCAGTACTTC.

The chain joins TRBV9 to TRBJ2-3; 7 bases map to TRBD2. V trimming: 6 bases; J trimming: 4 bases; junction bases outside the gene matches: 5. CDR3 length: 13 amino acids. Germline V gene sequence: CDR1 SGDLS, CDR2 YYNGEE. The CDR3 loop reads CASKAGVADTQYF. CDR3 DNA: TGTGCCAGCAAGGCGGGGGTCGCAGATACGCAGTATTTT.

This chain connects TRBV9 to TRBJ1-2; unclear D gene. V lost 3 bases and J 6 bases, leaving 9 bases between the germline ends. The CDR3 totals 12 residues. Germline V gene lookup returns CDR1 SGDLS and CDR2 YYNGEE. The CDR3 nucleotides are TGTGCCAGCAGCGAACAACGGGATGGCTACACCTTC. This sequence encodes CASSEQRDGYTF.

The chain couples TRBV9 to TRBJ2-5, with 7 bases matching TRBD1. CDR3 length: 16 amino acids. With V trimmed by 3 bases and J by 2 bases, 10 bases remained unmatched. Germline CDR1 is SGDLS and CDR2 is YYNGEE. The CDR3 loop is CASSAQGGAGQETQYF. CDR3 sequence (DNA): TGTGCCAGCAGCGCCCAAGGGGGCGCAGGGCAAGAGACCCAGTACTTC.

The rearrangement uses TRBV7-6 and TRBJ2-2; 10 bases match TRBD1. CDR3 length equals 17 residues. Looked up from germline, CDR1 is SGHVS and CDR2 is FNYEAQ. V lost 2 bases to trimming and J lost 4 bases; unmatched junction nucleotides: 7. DNA of the CDR3: TGTGCCAGCAGCTTAACCCAGGGACAGGGGATCACCGGGGAGCTGTTTTTT. Amino acids: CASSLTQGQGITGELFF.

The V gene is TRBV10-1, the J gene TRBJ2-1, with unresolved D. Germline V gene data show CDR1 as WNHNN and CDR2 as SYGVQD (reference sequence). The CDR3 extends over 13 amino acids. Trimming pared 2 bases from V and 3 bases from J, leaving 5 bases between. The CDR3 DNA reads TGCGCCAGCAGTGAGACAGTCTACAATGAGCAGTTCTTC. Translated: CASSETVYNEQFF.

The chain joins TRBV9 to TRBJ2-2; the D gene is possibly TRBD1 (6 bases). This CDR3 spans 14 amino acids. CDR1 and CDR2 (germline): SGDLS, YYNGEE. Trimming took off 4 bases at V and 9 bases at J, with 16 bases between the two ends. This chain's CDR3 is CASSPPQGYRELFF. The CDR3 bases are TGTGCCAGCAGCCCACCACAGGGCTACAGGGAGCTGTTTTTT.